This TCR beta chain is drawn from a study of blood T cell repertoires in COVID-19. Across the whole study: The origin of the acute and convalescent COVID-19 samples was the United States, Italy and Spain. PBMCs, B-cell-depleted T cells, or T cells were the source of the cDNA or gDNA that made up the material.

As processed by the authors: Amplification from reference gene primers served as the basis for estimated nucleated cell counts. Sequencing was performed with immunoSEQ multiplex PCR; in TCRdb, only in-frame clones are kept and a portion is missing. D and trimming come from the DNA, and the V and J calls and clone size come from that table. Altogether about 62,000 clones are present, just over 85% being singletons, with the ten largest covering about 1.5%. This clone has more than one count but fewer than ten. Germline V lookup: CDR1 MDHEN, CDR2 SYDVKM. The CDR3 contains 15 residues. Deletions cut 2 bases from V and 1 base from J, with 11 bases between.

The specimen sequenced was peripheral blood. The TCR originated in an elderly woman with acute or convalescent COVID-19. The rearrangement joins TRBV28 to TRBJ1-2; the D is unclear. The CDR3 reads CASSLTGMGNYGYTF. The CDR3 bases are TGTGCCAGCAGTTTAACGGGTATGGGTAACTATGGCTACACCTTC.